These 31 T cell receptor beta chains were sequenced from one sample in a study of memory CD4+ T cells and cytomegalovirus serostatus. Clones were read by immunoSEQ multiplex PCR, and TCRdb kept only the in-frame ones, dropping some. The table shows 60,000 or so clones, with 82% occurring only once. Single viable CD3+CD4+CD8-CD45RO+ cells were sorted as the memory CD4+ T cells. The specimen was memory CD4+ T cells from blood. The receptors come from an adult in good health and CMV-seronegative. Some clones in this sample may be carry-over from other donors' samples.

The chain combines TRBV2 with TRBJ2-1; D not resolved. The CDR3 has 15 amino acids. Trimming removed 4 bases at V and 1 base at J, with 11 bases between. CDR1 and CDR2 (germline): SNHLY, FYNNEI. The DNA for the CDR3 is TGTGCCAGCAGTGTGGGCCGCGGATCCTACAATGAGCAGTTCTTC. This codes for CASSVGRGSYNEQFF.

This clone was observed once. This chain uses TRBV2 with TRBJ1-4; 10 positions agree with TRBD1. Germline CDR1 SNHLY, CDR2 FYNNEI. CDR3 length: 14 residues. V shed 10 bases, J shed 8 bases, and the junction held 10 bases outside the gene matches. CDR3 sequence: CATERGTGDEKLFF. The CDR3 DNA reads TGTGCCACAGAAAGGGGGACAGGGGACGAAAAACTGTTTTTT.

This clone was detected once. The V and J genes are TRBV4-1 and TRBJ2-3, with 10 bases fitting TRBD2. The CDR3 is 11 residues long. The V segment lost 10 bases and the J segment 14 bases; nucleotides outside the gene matches: 9. Germline assignment: CDR1 MGHRA and CDR2 YSYEKL. The CDR3 reads CATREREGMYF. CDR3 DNA sequence: TGCGCCACCCGTGAGCGGGAGGGAATGTATTTT.

The chain joins TRBV19 to TRBJ1-5; weak D call: TRBD1 (5 bases). V was pared by 0 bases and J by 10 bases, with 16 bases between. CDR1 is LNHDA and CDR2 is SQIVND in the germline V gene (reference sequence). The length of the CDR3 is 15 residues. CDR3 in amino acids: CASSIDRGNSRPQHF. The CDR3 bases are TGTGCCAGTAGTATAGATCGGGGGAACTCACGACCCCAGCATTTT.

The chain recombines TRBV27 with TRBJ1-1; D gene ambiguous. The CDR3 totals 13 residues. The germline CDR1 and CDR2 sequences are MNHEY and SMNVEV (reference sequence). With 6 bases removed from V and 6 bases from J, the gap between germline ends came to 14 bases. CDR3 DNA sequence: TGTGCCAGCAGCTCAGCTGGGGTAGCTGAAGCTTTCTTT. The encoded protein is CASSSAGVAEAFF.

The chain joins TRBV21-1 to TRBJ1-5; the D call TRBD1 from the table was never checked on the DNA. TRBV21-1 is listed as a pseudogene. The CDR3 has 15 amino acids. The CDR3 nucleotides read TGTGCCAGCAGCAAATTGGCATTTAGCAATCAGCCCCAGCATTTT. This translates into CASSKLAFSNQPQHF.

The chain has TRBV28 and TRBJ2-7; a possible D gene is TRBD2 (6 bases). Germline V gene data show CDR1 as MDHEN and CDR2 as SYDVKM. The CDR3 length is 15 residues. Trimming left V 4 bases short and J 6 bases short, with 19 bases between. The CDR3 here is CASSSSSGFRGEQYF. CDR3 DNA sequence: TGTGCCAGCAGTTCCTCAAGCGGGTTCCGTGGCGAGCAGTACTTC.

CDR3 region: CASSPYGGFYEQYF. CDR3 in DNA: TGTGCCAGCAGTCCTTATGGGGGTTTCTACGAGCAGTACTTC. The chain carries TRBV27 and TRBJ2-7; D is possibly TRBD1 or TRBD2 (5 bases each). CDR1 and CDR2 from the germline V gene are MNHEY and SMNVEV (reference sequence). The CDR3 has 14 residues. The germline V and J ends were trimmed by 5 bases and 3 bases, with 14 bases remaining between them.

V is TRBV18 and J is TRBJ1-2; no clear D gene. In germline, CDR1 is KGHSH, CDR2 LQKENI. V lost 6 bases and J lost 1, with 18 bases in between. CDR3 length: 16 residues. Here the CDR3 DNA reads TGTGCCAGCTCCCCTACGAGACAAACGGTTAACTATGGCTACACCTTC. It translates to CASSPTRQTVNYGYTF.

V usage is TRBV6-6 and J usage is TRBJ1-1; TRBD1 matches 7 bases. Unmatched junction bases numbered 5, after V lost 7 bases and J lost 0 bases. Germline CDR1 reads MNHNY; CDR2 reads SVGAGI (reference sequence). The CDR3 runs 14 residues. This CDR3 is CASTPTGLNTEAFF. DNA of the CDR3: TGTGCCAGCACCCCGACAGGGCTGAACACTGAAGCTTTCTTT.

This chain links TRBV5-1 with TRBJ2-5; 7 bases are shared with TRBD1. Unmatched junction bases numbered 5, after V lost 0 bases and J lost 6 bases. Germline V CDR1 and CDR2: SGHRS, YFSETQ. The CDR3 is 14 amino acids. The CDR3 protein is CASSLGSGGQTQYF. CDR3 sequence (DNA): TGCGCCAGCAGCTTGGGGTCAGGGGGTCAGACCCAGTACTTC.

V is TRBV7-9 and J is TRBJ1-3, with D uncertain. The ends were cut back, 5 bases at V and 0 bases at J, with 5 bases in the middle. Germline V gene sequence: CDR1 SEHNR, CDR2 FQNEAQ (reference sequence). This CDR3 has 13 amino acids. CDR3: CASSRDSGNTIYF. CDR3 bases: TGTGCCAGCAGCCGGGACTCTGGAAACACCATATATTTT.

This chain joins TRBV12-5 and TRBJ1-5; D not resolved. From germline, CDR1 is LGHNT and CDR2 FRNRAP. The CDR3 consists of 13 residues. V was trimmed by 1 base and J by 1 base, leaving 2 bases between them. The CDR3 sequence: CASGLGSNQPQHF. For the CDR3, the DNA is TGTGCTAGTGGTTTGGGAAGCAATCAGCCCCAGCATTTT. The full variable domain, in which reference TRBV12-5 and TRBJ1-5 provide the parts outside the CDR3, is DARVTQTPRHKVTEMGQEVTMRCQPILGHNTVFWYRQTMMQGLELLAYFRNRAPLDDSGMPKDRFSAEMPDATLATLKIQPSEPRDSAVYFCASGLGSNQPQHFGDGTRLSIL.

This clone was seen a few times. The rearrangement joins TRBV6-4 to TRBJ2-6; D is unresolved. Germline V CDR1 and CDR2: MRHNA, SNTAGT. This CDR3 has 14 amino acids. With 3 bases removed from V and 0 bases from J, the gap between germline ends came to 3 bases. CDR3 in amino acids: CASSESSGANVLTF. CDR3 nucleotide sequence: TGTGCCAGCAGTGAGAGCTCTGGGGCCAACGTCCTGACTTTC.

V gene TRBV18 combines with J gene TRBJ1-5; D unclear. The CDR3 runs 14 residues. Trimming removed 2 bases at V and 5 bases at J, with 10 bases between. The germline V gene encodes CDR1 KGHSH and CDR2 LQKENI. The CDR3 spells CASSPNGGDQPQHF. The CDR3, as DNA: TGTGCCAGCTCACCAAATGGCGGAGATCAGCCCCAGCATTTT.

This sequence joins TRBV2 and TRBJ2-6; D possibly uses TRBD1 or TRBD2 (5 bases each). The V gene's germline CDR1 is SNHLY and CDR2 FYNNEI. Trimming took 6 bases from V and 0 from J, leaving 6 bases between them. The CDR3 is 14 amino acids. The CDR3 coding sequence is TGTGCCAGCAGGGGGGACTCTGGGGCCAACGTCCTGACTTTC. Translation: CASRGDSGANVLTF.

V usage is TRBV14 and J usage is TRBJ2-5; 8 bases map to TRBD2. Trimming at V came to 1 base and at J to 6 bases, leaving 22 bases not matched to a gene. CDR1 and CDR2 from the germline V gene are SGHDN and FVKESK. The CDR3 runs 20 residues. CDR3 protein: CASSQGIGRGNLAGRKTQYF. The CDR3 nucleotides are TGTGCCAGCAGCCAAGGGATCGGCAGGGGTAACCTAGCGGGCCGGAAGACCCAGTACTTC.

The chain has TRBV11-2 and TRBJ2-5, with 9 bases identical to TRBD2. J lost 6 bases, V lost 0 bases, and 11 bases had no gene match. Looked up from germline, CDR1 is SGHAT and CDR2 is FQNNGV. The CDR3 has 17 amino acids. The CDR3 region is CASSLDLVAGVSKTQYF. As DNA, the CDR3 is TGTGCCAGCAGCTTAGATCTGGTAGCGGGAGTATCGAAGACCCAGTACTTC.

This clone is a singleton in its sample. This chain connects TRBV11-2 to TRBJ2-5; D not resolved. CDR3 size: 14 residues. The germline V gene has CDR1 SGHAT and CDR2 FQNNGV. Between the trimmed V and J ends, which lost 5 bases and 0 bases, there was a span of 10 bases. DNA for the CDR3: TGTGCCAGCAGCGTAAACAGCAACCAAGAGACCCAGTACTTC. Translation gives CASSVNSNQETQYF.

The chain is built from TRBV6-1 and TRBJ1-1, with D uncertain. This CDR3 has 10 residues. Germline loops: CDR1 MNHNS, CDR2 SASEGT. The ends were cut back, 6 bases at V and 11 bases at J, with 10 bases in the middle. CDR3 in DNA: TGTGCCAGCAGATTCATGGGGGCTTTCTTT. Residues: CASRFMGAFF.

The chain carries TRBV6-6 and TRBJ1-5, with 9 bases identical to TRBD1. V shed 5 bases, J shed 7 bases, and the junction held 9 bases outside the gene matches. CDR1 and CDR2 from the germline V gene are MNHNY and SVGAGI (reference sequence). The CDR3 spans 15 residues. CDR3 residues: CASSPPGQGHQPQHF. CDR3 nucleotide sequence: TGTGCCAGCAGTCCTCCGGGACAGGGACACCAGCCCCAGCATTTT.

This rearrangement joins TRBV6-5 to TRBJ2-3; 7 nucleotides align to TRBD1. With 0 bases clipped from V and 3 bases from J, the junction kept 6 bases outside the gene matches. Germline V gene sequence: CDR1 MNHEY, CDR2 SVGAGI. The CDR3 runs to 16 residues. This chain's CDR3 is CASSYSYKGATDTQYF. The CDR3, as DNA: TGTGCCAGCAGTTACTCGTACAAGGGGGCAACAGATACGCAGTATTTT.

For this clone: One end of the junction fails to match germline, which may point to a read error. The rearrangement uses TRBV5-1 and TRBJ1-1; D is perhaps TRBD1 (5 bases). CDR3 length: 14 amino acids. Germline lookup yields CDR1 SGHRS and CDR2 YFSETQ. The chain's CDR3 is CATSPGGAYTEAFF. The CDR3 DNA is TGCGCCACCAGCCCCGGAGGGGCGTACACTGAAGCTTTCTTT.

The rearrangement uses TRBV7-2 and TRBJ1-2; D not resolved. Germline lookup yields CDR1 SGHTA and CDR2 FQGNSA. This CDR3 region has 13 residues. The V and J ends lost 1 base and 10 bases respectively, with 13 bases between them. This chain's CDR3 is CASSLDAHPNYTF. In DNA, the CDR3 is TGTGCCAGCAGCTTAGACGCCCACCCAAACTACACCTTC. Using reference TRBV7-2 and TRBJ1-2 for the parts outside the CDR3, the full variable domain is GAGVSQSPSNKVTEKGKDVELRCDPISGHTALYWYRQSLGQGLEFLIYFQGNSAPDKSGLPSDRFSAERTGGSVSTLTIQRTQQEDSAVYLCASSLDAHPNYTFGSGTRLTVV.

J is TRBJ1-5 and V is TRBV6-6; D is possibly TRBD1 (6 bases). The germline CDR1 and CDR2 sequences are MNHNY and SVGAGI (reference sequence). The CDR3 is 14 amino acids. The V and J ends lost 5 bases and 3 bases respectively, with 11 bases between them. CDR3 in amino acids: CASSIGGANQPQHF. For the CDR3, the DNA is TGTGCCAGCAGTATTGGGGGGGCCAATCAGCCCCAGCATTTT.

As to this clone: At one boundary the junction diverges from the germline segment, which might be a read error. Here the CDR3 DNA reads TGTGCCACAACTGCGACTAAGCTCTTC. Protein: CATTATKLF. The genes are TRBV5-3 and TRBJ2-7; possibly TRBD2 for D (5 bases). TRBV5-3 belongs to the ORF category, with a function that is uncertain. This CDR3 has 9 amino acids.

V and J are TRBV2 and TRBJ2-7, with 14 nucleotides matching TRBD2. Germline loops: CDR1 SNHLY, CDR2 FYNNEI. J gave up 7 bases and V 5 bases, and 7 bases lay outside the gene matches. CDR3 length: 15 amino acids. The CDR3 DNA follows: TGTGCCAGCAGTCGGGCGGGACTAGCGGGAGTTGAGCAGTACTTC. It encodes CASSRAGLAGVEQYF.

This clone was observed a few times. The chain links TRBV9 to TRBJ2-7, with TRBD1 matching over 7 bases. Germline V lookup: CDR1 SGDLS, CDR2 YYNGEE. V shed 2 bases, J shed 7 bases, and the junction held 6 bases outside the gene matches. The CDR3 is made up of 13 amino acids. The CDR3 is CASSVTGVGEQYF. DNA of the CDR3: TGTGCCAGCAGCGTTACAGGGGTAGGGGAGCAGTACTTC.

The J gene is TRBJ1-3, the V gene TRBV5-1, with 9 bases identical to TRBD1. The V and J ends lost 0 bases and 2 bases, in that order; junction bases with no gene match: 0. This CDR3 region has 15 residues. Germline V lookup: CDR1 SGHRS, CDR2 YFSETQ. CDR3 sequence reads: CASSLDRGPGNTIYF. As DNA, the CDR3 is TGCGCCAGCAGCTTGGACAGGGGGCCTGGAAACACCATATATTTT.

V and J are TRBV5-1 and TRBJ1-2; no clear D. V lost 4 bases, J lost 4 bases, and 11 bases lay in between. Germline values: CDR1 SGHRS, CDR2 YFSETQ. The CDR3 runs 13 residues. The DNA for the CDR3 is TGCGCCAGCAGCCCGGACGGAATCTATGGCTACACCTTC. Amino acids: CASSPDGIYGYTF.

This rearrangement joins TRBV6-5 to TRBJ2-2; D is unresolved. Germline CDR1 MNHEY, CDR2 SVGAGI. V was trimmed by 7 bases and J by 7 bases, leaving 13 bases between them. The CDR3 sequence is 13 residues long. The chain's CDR3 is CASTNALGGELFF. CDR3 in DNA: TGTGCCAGCACGAACGCCTTGGGCGGGGAGCTGTTTTTT.